The sequence of this T cell receptor beta chain was determined in a study of read filtering for tumor transcriptome and immune sequencing. Study as a whole: Among patients, some 17 were male and 14 female, aged about 45 to 90 (mean about 72). General study points: Dropping single-read clonotypes raised IR-seq and RNA-seq shared-clonotype correlation.

CDR1 is SEHNR, CDR2 FQNEAQ, per germline (reference sequence). V gave up 5 bases and J gave up 7 bases; unmatched junction bases: 10. CDR3 size: 16 residues. A note on this clonotype: Antigen unknown.

Molecular barcoded adaptors covering alpha/delta and beta/gamma chains were used on roughly 400 ng RNA. TCRdb fed the reads into MiXCR, producing one record per CDR3 protein. The sample shows tens of thousands of distinct CDR3 sequences, approximately 15% of them seen only once. The material sequenced was a population of CD138-negative cells sorted from bone marrow. The TCR sequence derives from a donor at least 40 years old with multiple myeloma. The chain links TRBV7-9 to TRBJ2-1; 11 bases match TRBD2. Written as DNA, the CDR3 is TGTGCCAGCAGCCCATCTACTAGCGGGAGTTATAATGAGCAGTTCTTC. It specifies CASSPSTSGSYNEQFF.